This is a list of T cell receptor beta chains from one sample in a study of blood T cell repertoires in COVID-19. Clones were read by immunoSEQ multiplex PCR, and TCRdb kept only the in-frame ones, dropping some. Seen here are about 240,000 clones, around four fifths observed once, and the top ten hold 3.6%. Sequencing used PBMCs or T cells enriched from blood (not recorded which). The source is a woman aged 40-49 years who had been exposed to COVID-19. Each CDR3 is given with its conserved first and last residue. A D gene is named only where the DNA matches it firmly. Clone size appears in some rows only: once, few, many, or a class for an expanded clone.

CDR3	DNA	V	size	J	D
CASSLSGEVYGYTF	TGTGCCAGCAGTTTATCAGGGGAGGTCTATGGCTACACCTTC	TRBV27	once	TRBJ1-2	.
CASSQRTSGGWHTQYF	TGCGCCAGCAGCCAAAGGACTAGCGGGGGGTGGCATACGCAGTATTTT	TRBV4-3	.	TRBJ2-3	TRBD2
CASSIQGSTDTQYF	TGTGCCAGTAGTATCCAGGGGAGCACAGATACGCAGTATTTT	TRBV19	.	TRBJ2-3	.
CASSPQTGWETQYF	TGTGCCAGCAGCCCGCAAACAGGGTGGGAGACCCAGTACTTC	TRBV7-2	.	TRBJ2-5	.
CASSMTASGGPQETQYF	TGTGCCAGTAGTATGACCGCTAGCGGGGGCCCTCAAGAGACCCAGTACTTC	TRBV19	.	TRBJ2-5	TRBD2
CATVPGQGSGLAAQETQYF	TGTGCCACCGTCCCGGGACAGGGGTCAGGACTAGCGGCACAAGAGACCCAGTACTTC	TRBV24-1	once	TRBJ2-5	.
CASGWGGSHNYGYTF	TGTGCCAGCGGCTGGGGGGGGTCCCATAACTATGGCTACACCTTC	TRBV25-1	.	TRBJ1-2	.
CASSQDSLGLITDTQYF	TGCGCCAGCAGCCAAGATAGCCTAGGCCTGATCACAGATACGCAGTATTTT	TRBV4-1	.	TRBJ2-3	.
CATSTFEGQGVSGYNEQFF	TGTGCCACCAGCACGTTCGAGGGACAGGGCGTCTCTGGGTACAATGAGCAGTTCTTC	TRBV15	.	TRBJ2-1	TRBD1
CASSAGERYEQYF	TGTGCCAGTAGCGCAGGGGAACGGTACGAGCAGTACTTC	TRBV19	.	TRBJ2-7	.
CASSLGTGWEKLFF	TGTGCCAGCAGCTTAGGAACAGGGTGGGAAAAACTGTTTTTT	TRBV7-8	.	TRBJ1-4	.
CASSLSGGTGNTIYF	TGTGCCAGCAGCCTCAGTGGGGGGACTGGAAACACCATATATTTT	TRBV7-6	.	TRBJ1-3	.
CATSRAPGVENTIYF	TGTGCCACCAGCAGAGCCCCGGGGGTAGAAAACACCATATATTTT	TRBV15	once	TRBJ1-3	.
CASSKGGAPTNEKLFF	TGTGCCAGCAGCAAGGGGGGGGCCCCAACTAATGAAAAACTGTTTTTT	TRBV5-4	.	TRBJ1-4	.
CASSQIQGFGTEAFF	TGCGCCAGCAGCCAGATACAGGGGTTCGGCACTGAAGCTTTCTTT	TRBV4-3	.	TRBJ1-1	TRBD1
CASSQASLPGTEAFF	TGCGCCAGCAGCCAAGCCAGTTTACCCGGGACTGAAGCTTTCTTT	TRBV4-1	.	TRBJ1-1	.
CASSPTDRHYGYTF	TGTGCCAGCTCACCGACGGACAGGCACTATGGCTACACCTTC	TRBV18	.	TRBJ1-2	TRBD1
CASSPLTGQTEAFF	TGTGCCAGCAGCCCCCTTACGGGACAGACTGAAGCTTTCTTT	TRBV3-1/TRBV3-2	.	TRBJ1-1	TRBD1
CASSLRSYNSPLHF	TGCGCCAGCAGCTTGCGCTCCTATAATTCACCCCTCCACTTT	TRBV5-1	.	TRBJ1-6	.
CASSLGGANVLTF	TGTGCCAGCAGTTTGGGCGGGGCCAACGTCCTGACTTTC	TRBV12-3/TRBV12-4	.	TRBJ2-6	.
CASSRGRESEAFF	TGTGCCAGTAGTAGAGGACGGGAAAGTGAAGCTTTCTTT	TRBV19	once	TRBJ1-1	.
CASTIQEGSGNTIYF	TGTGCCAGCACTATACAGGAAGGCTCTGGAAACACCATATATTTT	TRBV6-5	.	TRBJ1-3	.
CASSIIDTPSNQPQHF	TGTGCCAGCAGCATTATTGACACCCCTAGCAATCAGCCCCAGCATTTT	TRBV28	.	TRBJ1-5	.
CASSLEEVRGGYNEQFF	TGTGCCAGCAGCCTCGAAGAGGTTCGGGGGGGCTACAATGAGCAGTTCTTC	TRBV14	.	TRBJ2-1	TRBD2
CASSLTGGGNQPQHF	TGCGCCAGCAGCTTGACAGGGGGCGGCAATCAGCCCCAGCATTTT	TRBV5-1	.	TRBJ1-5	TRBD1
CASSLAHDRTGELFF	TGCGCCAGCAGCTTGGCCCATGACAGAACCGGGGAGCTGTTTTTT	TRBV5-1	.	TRBJ2-2	.
CASSPSRGLGYTF	TGTGCCAGCAGCCCGAGTAGGGGGCTTGGCTACACCTTC	TRBV7-2	.	TRBJ1-2	TRBD1
CASSVGGGVYNEQFF	TGTGCCAGCAGCGTAGGCGGGGGAGTTTACAATGAGCAGTTCTTC	TRBV9	.	TRBJ2-1	TRBD2
CASRPTDRDHGYTF	TGCGCCAGCAGACCAACGGACAGGGATCATGGCTACACCTTC	TRBV4-1	.	TRBJ1-2	TRBD1
CASSVGGRGTDTQYF	TGTGCCAGCAGCGTAGGGGGCCGGGGGACAGATACGCAGTATTTT	TRBV9	.	TRBJ2-3	.
CASSPGGTANQETQYF	TGTGCCAGCTCACCAGGCGGGACAGCAAACCAAGAGACCCAGTACTTC	TRBV18	many	TRBJ2-5	.
CASSLPPNSPLHF	TGTGCCAGCAGTTTACCCCCGAATTCACCCCTCCACTTT	TRBV12-3/TRBV12-4	.	TRBJ1-6	.
CASSHAGAGYTF	TGTGCCAGCAGCCACGCGGGAGCGGGCTACACCTTC	TRBV3-1/TRBV3-2	.	TRBJ1-2	.
CASSVGLAANTGELFF	TGTGCCAGCAGCGTAGGGCTAGCGGCGAACACCGGGGAGCTGTTTTTT	TRBV9	.	TRBJ2-2	TRBD2
CASSGRSNTGELFF	TGTGCCAGCAGCGGGCGATCGAACACCGGGGAGCTGTTTTTT	TRBV5-5	.	TRBJ2-2	.
CASSETPLNTEAFF	TGTGCCAGCAGTGAGACACCGTTGAACACTGAAGCTTTCTTT	TRBV2	.	TRBJ1-1	.
CASSSYISGGPQHF	TGTGCCAGCAGCTCCTACATATCCGGAGGGCCCCAGCATTTT	TRBV7-2	once	TRBJ1-5	.
CASNEAGTGEASEAFF	TGTGCCAGCAATGAAGCAGGGACTGGGGAAGCCTCTGAAGCTTTCTTT	TRBV6-1	.	TRBJ1-1	.
CASSDGVSGANVLTF	TGTGCCAGCAGTGACGGGGTCTCTGGGGCCAACGTCCTGACTTTC	TRBV2	once	TRBJ2-6	.
CASSPSDYMAFF	TGTGCCAGCTCACCCTCCGACTACATGGCTTTCTTT	TRBV18	.	TRBJ1-1	.
CASSPGGPHNEQFF	TGTGCCAGCAGTCCCGGGGGGCCGCACAATGAGCAGTTCTTC	TRBV6-5	few	TRBJ2-1	.
CASSRSGTGQEAFF	TGTGCCAGTAGTAGATCCGGGACAGGACAAGAAGCTTTCTTT	TRBV19	.	TRBJ1-1	TRBD1
CASSPTGTDTIYF	TGTGCCAGCAGCCCGACAGGGACTGACACCATATATTTT	TRBV3-1/TRBV3-2	.	TRBJ1-3	TRBD1
CASSPQKETQYF	TGCGCCAGCAGCCCACAAAAAGAGACCCAGTACTTC	TRBV5-1	.	TRBJ2-5	.
CASSQGWLAGVEQFF	TGTGCCAGCAGCCAAGGGTGGCTAGCGGGGGTTGAGCAGTTCTTC	TRBV3-1/TRBV3-2	.	TRBJ2-1	TRBD2